A selection of T cell receptor beta chains follows, all from one sample in a study of blood T cell repertoires in COVID-19. Sequenced by immunoSEQ multiplex PCR; TCRdb stores in-frame clones only, minus some. There are around 300,000 clones in the sample; around 90% occur only once, and approximately 2.2% lies in the top ten. The specimen sequenced was peripheral blood. These receptors came from a man between 45 and 60 years old with acute or convalescent COVID-19. Both conserved end residues are part of each CDR3. D genes are given only for firm matches. Clone size is not always given. Where it is, it says once, few, many or a class for expanded clones.

d_gene	abundance	v_gene	j_gene	CDR3aa	CDR3nt
TRBD2	-	TRBV5-1	TRBJ2-3	CASSLGSGSSDTQYF	TGCGCCAGCAGCTTGGGTAGCGGGAGCTCAGATACGCAGTATTTT
-	-	TRBV7-3	TRBJ2-2	CASSPSSGELFF	TGTGCCAGCAGCCCCTCGTCCGGGGAGCTGTTTTTT
-	-	TRBV6-5	TRBJ1-5	CASSLDYQPQHF	TGTGCCAGCAGTCTTGACTATCAGCCCCAGCATTTT
-	-	TRBV7-9	TRBJ1-2	CASSMSVAFTNYGYTF	TGTGCCAGCAGTATGAGTGTAGCTTTTACTAATTATGGCTACACCTTC
-	few	TRBV27	TRBJ2-7	CASGLDSAYEQYF	TGTGCCAGCGGACTGGACAGCGCCTACGAGCAGTACTTC
TRBD1	once	TRBV5-1	TRBJ2-7	CASSLGQSSYEQYF	TGCGCCAGCAGCCTGGGACAGAGCTCCTACGAGCAGTACTTC
TRBD1	-	TRBV19	TRBJ1-6	CASTSSGQRASNSPLHF	TGTGCCAGTACCTCTTCGGGACAGAGAGCCTCTAATTCACCCCTCCACTTT
-	-	TRBV29-1	TRBJ2-5	CSVDAGKGETQYF	TGCAGCGTTGACGCAGGGAAAGGAGAGACCCAGTACTTC
TRBD1	-	TRBV4-1	TRBJ2-7	CASSQERGPGYEQYF	TGCGCCAGCAGCCAAGAGAGGGGGCCAGGCTACGAGCAGTACTTC
TRBD1	-	TRBV6-5	TRBJ2-3	CASSYGTELTDTQYF	TGTGCCAGCAGTTACGGGACAGAACTCACAGATACGCAGTATTTT
-	once	TRBV30	TRBJ1-2	CAWTAGLVGYTF	TGTGCCTGGACTGCAGGGCTCGTTGGCTACACCTTC
-	once	TRBV3-1/TRBV3-2	TRBJ1-6	CASSQDAGTARSPLHF	TGTGCCAGCAGCCAAGATGCGGGCACGGCCCGTTCACCCCTCCACTTT
-	once	TRBV6-5	TRBJ2-7	CASRQTGPSEQYF	TGTGCCAGCAGACAGACAGGCCCTAGCGAGCAGTACTTC
-	-	TRBV30	TRBJ2-5	CAFLRAGQETQYF	TGTGCCTTTTTACGAGCGGGCCAAGAGACCCAGTACTTC
TRBD1	-	TRBV6-5	TRBJ1-1	CASRTTGGEIEAFF	TGTGCCAGCAGGACGACAGGGGGGGAGATTGAAGCTTTCTTT
-	few	TRBV5-4	TRBJ1-1	CASSLAGDPNTEAFF	TGTGCCAGCAGCTTGGCCGGGGATCCGAACACTGAAGCTTTCTTT
-	-	TRBV7-2	TRBJ2-3	CASSPVRDTQYF	TGTGCCAGCAGCCCCGTCAGAGATACGCAGTATTTT
-	-	TRBV6-5	TRBJ1-6	CASAGSSYNSPLHF	TGTGCCAGTGCCGGGAGCTCCTATAATTCACCCCTCCACTTT
TRBD2	few	TRBV9	TRBJ2-5	CASSVGVAGRQETQYF	TGTGCCAGCAGCGTAGGCGTAGCGGGGCGGCAAGAGACCCAGTACTTC
TRBD1	-	TRBV29-1	TRBJ1-1	CSSPGQGGPDTEAFF	TGCAGCTCCCCGGGACAGGGGGGCCCTGACACTGAAGCTTTCTTT
-	-	TRBV15	TRBJ2-2	CATSRDPLGTRELFF	TGTGCCACCAGCAGAGACCCCCTCGGTACCAGGGAGCTGTTTTTT
TRBD1	-	TRBV6-5	TRBJ2-7	CASSTGTGSYEQYF	TGTGCCAGCAGTACCGGGACAGGGTCCTACGAGCAGTACTTC
-	many	TRBV6-2/TRBV6-3	TRBJ2-7	CASSPPIGRRGNEQYF	TGTGCCAGCAGTCCCCCGATTGGGAGGAGAGGGAACGAGCAGTACTTC
TRBD2	-	TRBV4-2	TRBJ2-3	CASSLWTSGGAGGDTQYF	TGTGCCAGCAGCCTCTGGACTAGCGGGGGGGCGGGTGGAGATACGCAGTATTTT
TRBD1	-	TRBV5-6	TRBJ1-4	CASSVLDREAEKLFF	TGTGCCAGCAGCGTTTTAGACAGGGAGGCTGAAAAACTGTTTTTT
-	-	TRBV27	TRBJ2-7	CASSLSGTDSYEQYF	TGTGCCAGCAGTTTATCTGGGACTGACTCCTACGAGCAGTACTTC
TRBD2	-	TRBV11-2	TRBJ2-1	CASSPIPGGSYNEQFF	TGTGCCAGCAGCCCCATTCCGGGGGGCTCCTACAATGAGCAGTTCTTC
TRBD2	-	TRBV3-1/TRBV3-2	TRBJ2-1	CASSPRTSADEQFF	TGTGCCAGCAGCCCGCGGACTAGCGCCGATGAGCAGTTCTTC
-	-	TRBV6-5	TRBJ1-2	CASSYRDIYGYTF	TGTGCCAGCAGTTACCGGGATATCTATGGCTACACCTTC
TRBD2	once	TRBV2	TRBJ2-5	CASTPGRRGVLETQYF	TGTGCCAGCACCCCGGGAAGGCGGGGGGTGTTAGAGACCCAGTACTTC
TRBD1	-	TRBV6-1	TRBJ1-1	CASSGDRDDMNTEAFF	TGTGCCAGCAGTGGGGACAGGGACGACATGAACACTGAAGCTTTCTTT
TRBD1	once	TRBV30	TRBJ2-3	CAWGTGNPSTDTQYF	TGTGCCTGGGGGACAGGGAACCCTAGCACAGATACGCAGTATTTT
TRBD2	-	TRBV7-6	TRBJ2-3	CASSSPREAGGTTDTQYF	TGTGCCAGCAGCTCCCCCAGGGAAGCGGGGGGGACCACAGATACGCAGTATTTT
TRBD1	-	TRBV18	TRBJ1-1	CASSPRTGRDTEAFF	TGTGCCAGCTCACCCAGGACAGGCCGGGACACTGAAGCTTTCTTT
TRBD1	-	TRBV12-5	TRBJ2-3	CASGKGGTGDTDTQYF	TGTGCTAGTGGAAAAGGCGGGACAGGGGACACAGATACGCAGTATTTT
TRBD1	-	TRBV18	TRBJ2-5	CASSPPGQGGETQYF	TGTGCCAGCTCACCGCCGGGACAGGGGGGAGAGACCCAGTACTTC
-	-	TRBV30	TRBJ2-3	CAWSVLGTTRNTDTQYF	TGTGCCTGGAGTGTACTCGGGACAACTAGAAACACAGATACGCAGTATTTT
-	-	TRBV2	TRBJ1-5	CASSEAGQSQPQHF	TGTGCCAGCAGTGAGGCGGGGCAAAGTCAGCCCCAGCATTTT
-	once	TRBV4-1	TRBJ2-1	CASSQDQGTEQFF	TGCGCCAGCAGCCAAGATCAAGGGACAGAGCAGTTCTTC